This T cell receptor beta chain was sequenced for a study of OX40 agonist ivuxolimab in advanced cancers. Whole-study context: Hepatocellular carcinoma, melanoma, renal cell or head and neck cancer affected the dose-escalation patients.

Generated by immunoSEQ multiplex PCR, the TCRdb table keeps only in-frame clones and is missing some. Here the sample spans 90,000 to 95,000 clones, roughly 86% being singletons. V was shortened by 3 bases and J by 2 bases, with 1 base between the two germline ends. The CDR3 is 11 amino acids. CDR1 and CDR2 (germline): SGHNT, YYREEE (reference sequence). V gene TRBV5-4 combines with J gene TRBJ2-3; D unresolved. This sequence was found in an adult with an advanced solid tumor such as melanoma, head and neck, liver or kidney cancer. The sample consisted of CD4+ or CD8+ T cells sorted from blood, taken in a trial of the OX40 agonist ivuxolimab. The CDR3 nucleotides are TGTGCCAGCAGCTACACAGATACGCAGTATTTT. Residues: CASSYTDTQYF.